The 13 T cell receptor beta chains below were found in one sample sequenced in a study of Ad26.COV2.S vaccination and SARS-CoV-2 variants. Profiled with immunoSEQ multiplex PCR; TCRdb holds only in-frame clones, not every one. The data contain about 350,000 clones, 70% to 90% of them singletons. Treatment indicated: roughly 20 received Ad26.COV2.S at low or high dose, single or two shots; about 5 received placebo; per-sample allocation not given. Specimen acquisition occurred on day 63 following the initial vaccine or placebo injection. The sample consisted of peripheral blood, taken in a trial of Ad26.COV2.S vaccine versus placebo. These receptors were taken from a person between 18 and 65 years old who received the Ad26.COV2.S COVID-19 vaccine or a placebo.

The rearrangement uses TRBV9 and TRBJ2-1, with 8 bases that match TRBD2. Trimming took 0 bases from V and 3 from J; bases not matched to a gene: 2. Germline CDR1 and CDR2: SGDLS and YYNGEE. The CDR3 has 15 amino acids. In DNA form, the CDR3 reads TGTGCCAGCAGCGTAGAGGGACTAGACTACAATGAGCAGTTCTTC. Translation: CASSVEGLDYNEQFF.

The chain couples TRBV7-9 to TRBJ2-1, with 9 bases fitting TRBD2. There are 16 residues in the CDR3. Germline V CDR1 and CDR2: SEHNR, FQNEAQ (reference sequence). The trim removed 5 bases at V and 2 bases at J, leaving 7 bases unmatched. Here the CDR3 reads CASSQIAGEAYNEQFF. The CDR3 region has the DNA TGTGCCAGCAGCCAGATAGCGGGAGAGGCCTACAATGAGCAGTTCTTC.

The CDR3 region has the DNA TGTGCCAGCAATGGGGGGTCTGGCACAGATACGCAGTATTTT. Translating it yields CASNGGSGTDTQYF. The chain recombines TRBV7-3 with TRBJ2-3; D perhaps matches TRBD2 (6 bases). Trimming shortened V by 7 bases and J by 1 base, and 12 bases separated the two germline ends. CDR1 SGHTA and CDR2 FQGTGA come from the germline V gene. The CDR3 is 14 amino acids. Looking up the rest from reference TRBV7-3 and TRBJ2-3 gives the full variable domain: GAGVSQTPSNKVTEKGKYVELRCDPISGHTALYWYRQSLGQGPEFLIYFQGTGAADDSGLPNDRFFAVRPEGSVSTLKIQRTERGDSAVYLCASNGGSGTDTQYFGPGTRLTVL.

The gene calls are TRBV3-1 (or the pseudogene TRBV3-2) and TRBJ2-7; TRBD2 matches at 13 bases. With V trimmed by 1 base and J by 10 bases, 4 bases remained unmatched. This CDR3 spans 14 amino acids. The germline V gene encodes CDR1 LGHDT and CDR2 YNNKEL (reference sequence). CDR3 region: CASSQVTSGGQQYF. CDR3 nucleotide sequence: TGTGCCAGCAGCCAAGTGACTAGCGGGGGGCAACAGTACTTC.

Written as DNA, the CDR3 is TGCGCCAGCAGCCAATATCCGGGACAGGGGGCCAATCAGCCCCAGCATTTT. Encoded protein: CASSQYPGQGANQPQHF. V gene TRBV4-1 combines with J gene TRBJ1-5; 12 nucleotides align to TRBD1. The V segment lost 2 bases and the J segment 3 bases; nucleotides outside the gene matches: 5. This CDR3 has 17 residues. In germline, CDR1 is MGHRA, CDR2 YSYEKL.

The chain recombines TRBV5-5 with TRBJ2-1; D is perhaps TRBD2 (5 bases). Looked up from germline, CDR1 is SGHKS and CDR2 is YYEKEE (reference sequence). V lost 0 bases and J 7 bases, leaving 14 bases between the germline ends. The CDR3 spans 15 residues. The CDR3 loop reads CASSLGRRRENEQFF. The CDR3 DNA follows: TGTGCCAGCAGCTTGGGTCGACGACGGGAAAATGAGCAGTTCTTC.

The J gene is TRBJ2-7, the V gene TRBV28, with D unresolved. Germline V lookup: CDR1 MDHEN, CDR2 SYDVKM. The CDR3 has 12 residues. V lost 5 bases and J lost 2, with 7 bases in between. The DNA for the CDR3 is TGTGCCAGCAGTATTGTGACCTACGAGCAGTACTTC. It encodes CASSIVTYEQYF.

V usage is TRBV19 and J usage is TRBJ2-7; 7 bases match TRBD1. The CDR3 covers 16 residues. Looked up from germline, CDR1 is LNHDA and CDR2 is SQIVND (reference sequence). Unmatched junction bases numbered 11, after V lost 2 bases and J lost 4 bases. In DNA form, the CDR3 reads TGTGCCAGTAGTATAAGTCTCGGGACAGTTACTTACGAGCAGTACTTC. This translates into CASSISLGTVTYEQYF.

V usage is TRBV4-1 and J usage is TRBJ2-7; D is perhaps TRBD1 (6 bases). The CDR3 is 15 amino acids. V was trimmed by 0 bases and J by 4 bases, leaving 13 bases between them. Per germline, CDR1 MGHRA and CDR2 YSYEKL. The CDR3 spells CASSQDFRGWYEQYF. As DNA, the CDR3 is TGCGCCAGCAGCCAAGATTTCAGGGGTTGGTACGAGCAGTACTTC.

The chain employs TRBV5-6 and TRBJ1-2, with 9 bases that match TRBD1. Unmatched junction bases numbered 9, after V lost 4 bases and J lost 2 bases. Germline V lookup: CDR1 SGHDT, CDR2 YYEEEE. This CDR3 region has 16 residues. The CDR3 loop is CASSPTNRGLNYGYTF. The CDR3 DNA follows: TGTGCCAGCAGCCCAACGAACAGGGGGCTAAACTATGGCTACACCTTC.

There are a few counts of this clone. This chain joins TRBV6-5 and TRBJ1-2; D is perhaps TRBD1 (6 bases). The CDR3 length is 14 residues. Trimming left V 2 bases short and J 8 bases short, with 15 bases between. Germline V lookup: CDR1 MNHEY, CDR2 SVGAGI. The CDR3 nucleotides are TGTGCCAGCAGTTACAGGCAGGGGAGGGAAGGCTACACCTTC. Translating gives CASSYRQGREGYTF.

The chain couples TRBV5-1 to TRBJ2-2; perhaps TRBD1 as D (5 bases). With 2 bases removed from V and 5 bases from J, the gap between germline ends came to 10 bases. The CDR3 is made up of 14 amino acids. CDR1 is SGHRS, CDR2 YFSETQ, per germline. The CDR3 loop is CASSFVGPTGELFF. In DNA, the CDR3 is TGCGCCAGCAGCTTCGTGGGGCCTACCGGGGAGCTGTTTTTT. Variable domain in full (rest from reference TRBV5-1 and TRBJ2-2): KAGVTQTPRYLIKTRGQQVTLSCSPISGHRSVSWYQQTPGQGLQFLFEYFSETQRNKGNFPGRFSGRQFSNSRSEMNVSTLELGDSALYLCASSFVGPTGELFFGEGSRLTVL.

The table lists this clone with a count of one. The rearrangement links TRBV29-1 to TRBJ2-3; D might be TRBD2 (5 bases). Germline CDR1 reads SQVTM; CDR2 reads ANQGSEA. Trimming took off 4 bases at V and 2 bases at J, with 10 bases between the two ends. The CDR3 has 13 amino acids. The CDR3 coding sequence is TGCAGCGTTGCTGCGGGTTACACAGATACGCAGTATTTT. Protein product: CSVAAGYTDTQYF.